These 6 T cell receptor beta chains were all obtained from the same sample, sequenced in a study of blood T cell repertoires in COVID-19. Sequencing was performed with immunoSEQ multiplex PCR; in TCRdb, only in-frame clones are kept and a portion is missing. The table has tens of thousands of clones, roughly 85% seen once. Sequenced sample: peripheral blood. The receptor set was obtained from a human donor in a cohort sampled during active COVID-19.

The chain is built from TRBV6-5 and TRBJ2-7; 9 nucleotides match TRBD1. In germline, CDR1 is MNHEY, CDR2 SVGAGI. With V trimmed by 4 bases and J by 6 bases, 4 bases remained unmatched. The CDR3 sequence is 13 residues long. The CDR3 coding sequence is TGTGCCAGCAGTTCCGGGACAGGGATCGAGCAGTACTTC. As protein: CASSSGTGIEQYF.

V gene TRBV5-4 combines with J gene TRBJ2-1; possibly TRBD2 for D (6 bases). The CDR3 spans 16 residues. Per germline, CDR1 SGHNT and CDR2 YYREEE (reference sequence). Trimming left V 0 bases short and J 0 bases short, with 10 bases between. The CDR3 sequence is CASSLDGGASYNEQFF. Here the CDR3 DNA reads TGTGCCAGCAGCTTGGACGGGGGAGCCTCCTACAATGAGCAGTTCTTC.

J is TRBJ1-5 and V is TRBV3-1 (or the pseudogene TRBV3-2); no clear D. V gave up 3 bases and J gave up 5 bases, with 11 bases separating them. The CDR3 contains 14 residues. The V gene's germline CDR1 is LGHDT and CDR2 YNNKEL (reference sequence). CDR3 sequence: CASSQFQGDQPQHF. The DNA of the CDR3 is TGTGCCAGCAGCCAGTTTCAAGGAGATCAGCCCCAGCATTTT.

The chain is built from TRBV12-3 or TRBV12-4 and TRBJ2-1, with 7 bases lining up with TRBD1. V was pared by 4 bases and J by 14 bases, with 5 bases of the junction left unmatched. This CDR3 region has 11 residues. The CDR3 loop is CASSSRDSEFF. In DNA form, the CDR3 reads TGTGCCAGCAGTTCCCGGGACAGTGAGTTCTTC.

The chain recombines TRBV21-1 with TRBJ2-7; no DNA check was done on the table's D call, TRBD1. TRBV21-1 is reported as a pseudogene. This CDR3 comprises 23 residues. The CDR3 is CASSKALPPRTGERLGTSYEQYF. The DNA for the CDR3 is TGTGCCAGCAGCAAAGCGCTGCCCCCCCGGACAGGGGAAAGGTTGGGGACCTCCTACGAGCAGTACTTC.

The rearrangement joins TRBV5-6 to TRBJ1-2; TRBD1 might be the D (6 bases). Per the germline V gene, CDR1 is SGHDT and CDR2 is YYEEEE. Trimming cost V 4 bases and J 5 bases, with 18 bases left between them. The CDR3 is made up of 15 amino acids. CDR3 amino acids: CASSVGPTGIYGYTF. The DNA for the CDR3 is TGTGCCAGCAGCGTTGGTCCCACAGGGATTTATGGCTACACCTTC.